Listed below are T cell receptor beta chains from one sample, sequenced in a study of T cell responses to AZD1222 COVID-19 vaccine. Here immunoSEQ multiplex PCR was the method, and the copy in TCRdb shows in-frame clones only, minus some. Of 100,000 or so clones detected, around nine tenths appear once; the ten largest clones hold approximately 12%. The sequencing here drew on peripheral blood, taken on day 0 of AZD1222 vaccination. The receptors derive from an adult in good health. The CDR3 runs from the conserved cysteine through the conserved F or W. The order of the fields is CDR3 DNA, CDR3 protein, D gene, V gene, clone size, J gene. The D gene is left open where the match is weak. Clone size is given for some rows only: seen once, a few or many times, or a class if the clone is expanded.

CDR3 DNA: TGTGCCAGCAGTCGGACTAGCTGGAATGAGCAGTTCTTC
CDR3 protein: CASSRTSWNEQFF
D gene: TRBD2
V gene: TRBV27
clone size: NA
J gene: TRBJ2-1

CDR3 DNA: TGTGCCAGTAGCCCAGCGGGAGGGGGTTCCTACAATGAGCAGTTCTTC
CDR3 protein: CASSPAGGGSYNEQFF
D gene: TRBD2
V gene: TRBV19
clone size: NA
J gene: TRBJ2-1

CDR3 DNA: TGTGCCAGCAGAGGTAACAATCAGCCCCAGCATTTT
CDR3 protein: CASRGNNQPQHF
D gene: NA
V gene: TRBV28
clone size: NA
J gene: TRBJ1-5

CDR3 DNA: TGTGCCAGCAGCTTTTTTTCCCGGGAAGGTCACGAGCAGTACTTC
CDR3 protein: CASSFFSREGHEQYF
D gene: NA
V gene: TRBV5-6
clone size: few
J gene: TRBJ2-7

CDR3 DNA: TGTGCCAGCAGCCCCCGAAGGACAGTTAACACCGGGGAGCTGTTTTTT
CDR3 protein: CASSPRRTVNTGELFF
D gene: NA
V gene: TRBV9
clone size: NA
J gene: TRBJ2-2

CDR3 DNA: TGTGCCAGCAGCTTAGATCGGACTAGCGCATTGGGGGAGACCCAGTACTTC
CDR3 protein: CASSLDRTSALGETQYF
D gene: TRBD2
V gene: TRBV7-9
clone size: NA
J gene: TRBJ2-5

CDR3 DNA: TGCGCCAGCAGCCAAGATCTGGCAGGGACGAATGAAAAACTGTTTTTT
CDR3 protein: CASSQDLAGTNEKLFF
D gene: NA
V gene: TRBV4-3
clone size: NA
J gene: TRBJ1-4

CDR3 DNA: TGTGCCAGCAGTGAATATCGCACAGGGGGCGGGAACACCGGGGAGCTGTTTTTT
CDR3 protein: CASSEYRTGGGNTGELFF
D gene: TRBD1
V gene: TRBV25-1
clone size: NA
J gene: TRBJ2-2

CDR3 DNA: TGTGCCAGCAGCCAAGAAGGACCAGCGGTAGGCCTAGCCAAAAACATTCAGTACTTC
CDR3 protein: CASSQEGPAVGLAKNIQYF
D gene: NA
V gene: TRBV3-1/TRBV3-2
clone size: NA
J gene: TRBJ2-4

CDR3 DNA: TGTGCCAGCAGCGAGAGCAGCGGGAGGGGCACCGGGGAGCTGTTTTTT
CDR3 protein: CASSESSGRGTGELFF
D gene: TRBD2
V gene: TRBV9
clone size: NA
J gene: TRBJ2-2

CDR3 DNA: TGTGCCAGCAGTATCCCCGGGTCGGATCAGCCCCAGCATTTT
CDR3 protein: CASSIPGSDQPQHF
D gene: NA
V gene: TRBV28
clone size: NA
J gene: TRBJ1-5

CDR3 DNA: TGTGCCAGCACCTCAACCCTGGGTGAGGCTGGAAACACCATATATTTT
CDR3 protein: CASTSTLGEAGNTIYF
D gene: NA
V gene: TRBV13
clone size: NA
J gene: TRBJ1-3

CDR3 DNA: TGCGCCAGCAGCTTGGCCCCCGGGAGGGAGACTGAAGCTTTCTTT
CDR3 protein: CASSLAPGRETEAFF
D gene: NA
V gene: TRBV5-1
clone size: NA
J gene: TRBJ1-1

CDR3 DNA: TGTGCCAGCAGCGTAGGGACGGATCTGGAGCAGTTCTTC
CDR3 protein: CASSVGTDLEQFF
D gene: NA
V gene: TRBV9
clone size: few
J gene: TRBJ2-1

CDR3 DNA: TGTGCCAGCATCTACCGGGACCGATTCGGGGGTGAAAAACTGTTTTTT
CDR3 protein: CASIYRDRFGGEKLFF
D gene: NA
V gene: TRBV7-9
clone size: NA
J gene: TRBJ1-4

CDR3 DNA: TGTGCCAGCAGCTCTGGGAACACTGAAGCTTTCTTT
CDR3 protein: CASSSGNTEAFF
D gene: NA
V gene: TRBV11-1
clone size: NA
J gene: TRBJ1-1

CDR3 DNA: TGTGCCAGCAGCCGCCAGGGACTAGCGGGGCGGAATGAGCAGTTCTTC
CDR3 protein: CASSRQGLAGRNEQFF
D gene: TRBD2
V gene: TRBV4-2
clone size: few
J gene: TRBJ2-1